The 32 T cell receptor beta chains below come from one sample, sequenced in a study of identical twins. TCRdb analysed the 5' RACE reads with MiXCR anew, one entry per CDR3 protein. Among around 1.7 million distinct CDR3 sequences listed, roughly 35% were seen once. The sequencing input was cord blood. The receptors stem from a newborn girl in good health.

This clonotype occurred a few times. The chain combines TRBV5-1 with TRBJ2-3; possible D gene TRBD2, 6 bases. The germline V gene encodes CDR1 SGHRS and CDR2 YFSETQ. The CDR3 sequence is 16 residues long. V lost 0 bases to trimming and J lost 1 base, with 12 bases between them. The CDR3 nucleotides are TGCGCCAGCAGCTTGGTCACGGGGGTCGGCACAGATACGCAGTATTTT. Its protein product is CASSLVTGVGTDTQYF.

This clonotype was seen only a few times. The chain couples TRBV12-3 or TRBV12-4 to TRBJ1-1, with D possibly matching TRBD1 (5 bases). V was cut by 4 bases and J by 4 bases, with 16 bases left in between. This CDR3 is 15 amino acids long. CDR3 nucleotide sequence: TGTGCCAGCAGTTCAAGGGACGGTCCTGGCACTGAAGCTTTCTTT. Its translation: CASSSRDGPGTEAFF.

The chain joins TRBV29-1 to TRBJ1-1; D unclear. V was cut by 6 bases and J by 0 bases, with 14 bases left in between. The CDR3 spans 14 residues. Germline assignment: CDR1 SQVTM and CDR2 ANQGSEA. CDR3 DNA: TGCAGCGTCTCCGAGCGAACAATGAACACTGAAGCTTTCTTT. Translating gives CSVSERTMNTEAFF.

This chain links TRBV11-1 with TRBJ1-1; possible D gene TRBD1, 5 bases. Germline CDR1 reads SGHAT; CDR2 reads FQDESV (reference sequence). The CDR3 is 15 residues long. Trimming stripped 0 bases from V and 3 bases from J, with 11 bases between. The CDR3 reads CASSLALGGYTEAFF. The CDR3 DNA is TGTGCCAGCAGCTTAGCGCTGGGGGGGTACACTGAAGCTTTCTTT.

CDR3 DNA: TGTGCCAGCAGTTACGACCAGTTGGAGGGGAACACTGAAGCTTTCTTT. Its protein is CASSYDQLEGNTEAFF. The chain is built from TRBV6-5 and TRBJ1-1; D is unclear. Germline lookup yields CDR1 MNHEY and CDR2 SVGAGI. CDR3 length: 16 amino acids. V lost 2 bases to trimming and J lost 1 base, with 14 bases between them.

This clonotype appeared a few times. The chain has TRBV28 and TRBJ2-3; TRBD1 matches at 8 bases. Germline V gives CDR1 MDHEN, CDR2 SYDVKM. The CDR3 has 11 residues. This CDR3 is CGTGSPDTQYF. Written as DNA, the CDR3 is TGTGGGACAGGGTCCCCAGATACGCAGTATTTT.

This clonotype was counted between two and nine times. The chain uses TRBV5-1 and TRBJ1-4, with 10 bases fitting TRBD1. Per the germline V gene, CDR1 is SGHRS and CDR2 is YFSETQ. The CDR3 runs 13 residues. The ends lost 4 bases at V and 11 bases at J; junction bases unmatched: 5. The CDR3 reads CASSTDRGEKLFF. Written as DNA, the CDR3 is TGCGCCAGCAGCACGGACAGGGGGGAGAAACTGTTTTTT.

This clonotype was detected only a few times. CDR3 region: CASSGQGGADTQYF. The CDR3 region has the DNA TGTGCCAGCAGTGGACAGGGGGGAGCAGATACGCAGTATTTT. The genes are TRBV12-3 or TRBV12-4 and TRBJ2-3; 10 nucleotides align to TRBD1. V lost 5 bases to trimming and J lost 4 bases; unmatched junction nucleotides: 3. The CDR3 loop spans 14 amino acids.

A note on this clonotype: Just one base apart from a much larger clone, this may be a read error. The V call is TRBV12-3 or TRBV12-4, the J call TRBJ2-7, with D tentatively TRBD1 (6 bases). Trimming took 6 bases from V and 13 from J, leaving 25 bases between them. The CDR3 covers 14 residues. For the CDR3, the DNA is TGTGCCAGCAGAATACAGGGAAGCAAAAACATTCACTACTTC. Encoded protein: CASRIQGSKNIHYF.

This clonotype has only a few counts. The V call is TRBV5-1, the J call TRBJ2-5, with D uncertain. The germline gives CDR1 SGHRS, CDR2 YFSETQ. The V gene lost 0 bases and the J gene lost 1 base, with 10 bases spanning the gap. The CDR3 runs 15 residues. The CDR3 sequence: CASSLGSPIQETQYF. CDR3 in DNA: TGCGCCAGCAGCTTGGGGTCCCCCATCCAAGAGACCCAGTACTTC. The full variable domain, its missing parts supplied by reference TRBV5-1 and TRBJ2-5, is KAGVTQTPRYLIKTRGQQVTLSCSPISGHRSVSWYQQTPGQGLQFLFEYFSETQRNKGNFPGRFSGRQFSNSRSEMNVSTLELGDSALYLCASSLGSPIQETQYFGPGTRLLVL.

A few counts support this clonotype. The junction differs from germline at one of its ends, possibly a read error. The V gene is TRBV6-5, the J gene TRBJ2-3, with D perhaps TRBD2 (6 bases). This CDR3 contains 12 residues. The germline V gene encodes CDR1 MNHEY and CDR2 SVGAGI. As DNA, the CDR3 is TGTCCCAGCAGATCACTAGCAAATACGCAGTATTTT. It translates to CPSRSLANTQYF.

V is TRBV20-1 and J is TRBJ2-1, with TRBD2 matching over 7 bases. This CDR3 has 14 amino acids. The V segment lost 5 bases and the J segment 0 bases; nucleotides outside the gene matches: 4. Per the germline V gene, CDR1 is DFQATT and CDR2 is SNEGSKA (reference sequence). CDR3 sequence: CSAFTSDSYNEQFF. CDR3 coding DNA: TGCAGTGCTTTCACTAGCGACTCCTACAATGAGCAGTTCTTC.

This sequence joins TRBV11-2 and TRBJ2-3, with D unclear. The ends were cut back, 0 bases at V and 0 bases at J, with 13 bases in the middle. This CDR3 contains 17 residues. Germline CDR1 SGHAT, CDR2 FQNNGV. CDR3 residues: CASSLDLGNTSTDTQYF. In DNA, the CDR3 is TGTGCCAGCAGCTTAGATCTCGGCAACACTAGCACAGATACGCAGTATTTT.

The rearrangement uses TRBV3-1 and TRBJ2-4, with 10 bases matching TRBD2. Trimming cost V 1 base and J 0 bases; bases outside gene matches: 6. CDR3 length: 18 amino acids. Per the germline V gene, CDR1 is LGHDT and CDR2 is YNNKEL (reference sequence). DNA of the CDR3: TGTGCCAGCAGCCAAGTAGCGGGAGGTCACCTAGCCAAAAACATTCAGTACTTC. As protein: CASSQVAGGHLAKNIQYF.

This clonotype came up a few times. The J gene is TRBJ2-7, the V gene TRBV4-1, with 7 bases that match TRBD2. The V gene end was trimmed by 1 base and the J gene end by 7 bases; junction bases not matched to a gene: 13. Germline-derived CDR1 and CDR2 are MGHRA and YSYEKL. The CDR3 has 16 amino acids. The CDR3 is CASSQGTRAGYNEQYF. The DNA for the CDR3 is TGCGCCAGCAGCCAAGGGACTAGGGCAGGGTACAATGAGCAGTACTTC.

This chain uses TRBV5-1 with TRBJ1-2; 10 nucleotides match TRBD1. The length of the CDR3 is 14 residues. CDR1 is SGHRS, CDR2 YFSETQ, per germline. V lost 2 bases, J lost 8 bases, and 6 bases stayed unmatched. The CDR3 is CASSFDRGRRGYTF. The CDR3 DNA is TGCGCCAGCAGCTTCGACAGGGGGCGCAGGGGCTACACCTTC.

The rearrangement joins TRBV4-2 to TRBJ1-6; the D gene is possibly TRBD1 (5 bases). V lost 2 bases and J lost 7, with 12 bases in between. The CDR3 length is 15 residues. Germline lookup yields CDR1 LGHNA and CDR2 YNFKEQ. Here the CDR3 reads CASSQQQDPNSPLHF. CDR3 DNA sequence: TGTGCCAGCAGCCAACAACAGGATCCCAATTCACCCCTCCACTTT.

In the case of this clonotype: At one end, the junction sequence differs from germline, possibly due to a read error. This chain uses TRBV6-2 or TRBV6-3 with TRBJ2-4; 8 nucleotides agree with TRBD2. Germline assignment: CDR1 MNHEY and CDR2 SVGEGT. There are 15 residues in the CDR3. CDR3 in amino acids: CASSWPTSAKSIQYF. CDR3 in DNA: TGTGCCAGCAGTTGGCCGACTAGCGCCAAAAGCATTCAGTACTTC.

This chain connects TRBV15 to TRBJ2-1; D is unclear. The CDR3 length is 15 residues. CDR1 LNHNV and CDR2 YYDKDF come from the germline V gene (reference sequence). V was trimmed by 2 bases and J by 3 bases, leaving 11 bases between them. The CDR3 region has the DNA TGTGCCACCAGCAGATCTAGTAAATACTACAATGAGCAGTTCTTC. This codes for CATSRSSKYYNEQFF. Supplemented by reference TRBV15 and TRBJ2-1, the full variable domain reads DAMVIQNPRYQVTQFGKPVTLSCSQTLNHNVMYWYQQKSSQAPKLLFHYYDKDFNNEADTPDNFQSRRPNTSFCFLDIRSPGLGDTAMYLCATSRSSKYYNEQFFGPGTRLTVL.

There are a few counts of this clonotype. The chain carries TRBV10-3 and TRBJ2-7; 9 bases match TRBD2. CDR1 and CDR2 from the germline V gene are ENHRY and SYGVKD. The J segment lost 0 bases and the V segment lost 6 bases, leaving 3 bases of the junction unmatched. This CDR3 contains 14 residues. CDR3 amino acids: CAIREREVSYEQYF. CDR3 DNA sequence: TGTGCCATCAGAGAGCGGGAGGTCTCCTACGAGCAGTACTTC.

This clonotype turned up a few times. The CDR3 is CASSLGPSAFF. The CDR3 nucleotides are TGTGCCAGCAGTTTAGGTCCTAGTGCGTTCTTC. J is TRBJ2-1 and V is TRBV12-3 or TRBV12-4; no reliable D call. The CDR3 totals 11 residues. Deletions cut 1 base from V and 15 bases from J, with 10 bases between.

This clonotype occurred many times. The V gene is TRBV29-1, the J gene TRBJ2-6, with a tentative D call TRBD1 (6 bases). Looked up from germline, CDR1 is SQVTM and CDR2 is ANQGSEA. Trimming pared 0 bases from V and 0 bases from J, leaving 12 bases between. CDR3 length: 17 amino acids. The CDR3 loop reads CSVEDLRGSSGANVLTF. The CDR3 region has the DNA TGCAGCGTTGAAGATCTGAGGGGGAGCTCTGGGGCCAACGTCCTGACTTTC.

This clonotype was detected ten times or more. V is TRBV20-1 and J is TRBJ2-1; maybe TRBD2 (5 bases). From germline, CDR1 is DFQATT and CDR2 SNEGSKA (reference sequence). V shed 0 bases and J shed 0 bases, with 9 bases lying between them. This CDR3 contains 15 residues. CDR3 sequence: CSARDLARSYNEQFF. CDR3 in DNA: TGCAGTGCTAGAGATTTAGCGCGCTCCTACAATGAGCAGTTCTTC.

This clonotype was seen a handful of times. The chain couples TRBV4-2 to TRBJ2-3; 9 bases fit TRBD1. Looked up from germline, CDR1 is LGHNA and CDR2 is YNFKEQ. The CDR3 consists of 16 residues. V trimming: 2 bases; J trimming: 3 bases; junction bases outside the gene matches: 6. The CDR3 DNA reads TGTGCCAGCAGCCAATCCCGGGACAGGGATACAGATACGCAGTATTTT. It is translated as CASSQSRDRDTDTQYF.

A word on this clonotype: A single base separates this from a much larger clone, so it may be a read error. The rearrangement joins TRBV27 to TRBJ2-3; D remains unclear. Per germline, CDR1 MNHEY and CDR2 SMNVEV (reference sequence). CDR3 length: 13 residues. The V and J ends lost 4 bases and 7 bases respectively, with 12 bases between them. For the CDR3, the DNA is TGTGCCAGCAGTTCATCCTCCGAATATACGCAGTATTTT. It translates to CASSSSSEYTQYF.

This clonotype showed up many times. The chain couples TRBV27 to TRBJ2-7; a possible D gene is TRBD1 (5 bases). This CDR3 contains 15 residues. Germline CDR1 is MNHEY and CDR2 is SMNVEV (reference sequence). V was trimmed by 0 bases and J by 0 bases, leaving 9 bases between them. The CDR3 DNA sequence: TGTGCCAGCAGTTTATCGCTCGACAGCTCCTACGAGCAGTACTTC. Residues: CASSLSLDSSYEQYF.

This clonotype has more than one count but fewer than ten. This sequence joins TRBV12-3 or TRBV12-4 and TRBJ1-4, with a weak D call TRBD1 (5 bases). CDR3 size: 16 residues. V was pared by 3 bases and J by 0 bases, with 11 bases between. The CDR3 nucleotides are TGTGCCAGCAGTTTCGGGGGGTCTGCAACTAATGAAAAACTGTTTTTT. Translation gives CASSFGGSATNEKLFF.

This clonotype has a handful of counts. CDR3 sequence: CASSPSAKNIQYF. The CDR3 nucleotides read TGTGCCAGCAGCCCTAGCGCCAAAAACATTCAGTACTTC. The chain is built from TRBV14 and TRBJ2-4; maybe TRBD2 (5 bases). CDR1 and CDR2 from the germline V gene are SGHDN and FVKESK. The CDR3 totals 13 residues. Trimming left V 4 bases short and J 1 base short, with 5 bases between.

The chain combines TRBV14 with TRBJ2-4; D ambiguous. Per germline, CDR1 SGHDN and CDR2 FVKESK. V lost 1 base and J lost 7, with 5 bases in between. The CDR3 extends over 12 amino acids. Here the CDR3 DNA reads TGTGCCAGCAGCCAAGTCCGGAACATTCAGTACTTC. It codes for CASSQVRNIQYF.

This clonotype showed up just a few times. The chain carries TRBV11-2 and TRBJ2-1; tentative D call: TRBD2 (5 bases). The V end was cut by 5 bases, the J end by 5 bases, with 16 bases between. Germline CDR1 SGHAT, CDR2 FQNNGV. The CDR3 consists of 15 residues. CDR3 DNA: TGTGCCAGCAGCCTAAACGGACTGCTCCACAATGAGCAGTTCTTC. Protein: CASSLNGLLHNEQFF. Drawing the rest from reference TRBV11-2 and TRBJ2-1, the complete variable domain is EAGVAQSPRYKIIEKRQSVAFWCNPISGHATLYWYQQILGQGPKLLIQFQNNGVVDDSQLPKDRFSAERLKGVDSTLKIQPAKLEDSAVYLCASSLNGLLHNEQFFGPGTRLTVL.

This clonotype was seen a few times. CDR3 protein: CASSGSRGGDTQYF. The CDR3 DNA is TGTGCCAGCAGTGGGTCCCGGGGGGGAGATACGCAGTATTTT. The rearrangement uses TRBV2 and TRBJ2-3; 8 bases are a match to TRBD2. Trimming cost V 4 bases and J 5 bases; bases outside gene matches: 5. Looked up from germline, CDR1 is SNHLY and CDR2 is FYNNEI. This CDR3 contains 14 residues.

V usage is TRBV20-1 and J usage is TRBJ2-5; the match to TRBD2 covers 7 bases. The trim removed 1 base at V and 5 bases at J, leaving 7 bases unmatched. The germline V gene has CDR1 DFQATT and CDR2 SNEGSKA (reference sequence). The CDR3 is 14 amino acids. This chain's CDR3 is CSARASGGRETQYF. CDR3 bases: TGCAGTGCTAGAGCCTCCGGGGGGAGGGAGACCCAGTACTTC.